This entry lists 4 T cell receptor beta chains sequenced from one sample in a study of post-analysis software for immune sequencing data. Presence of unique molecular identifiers characterized the TCR beta cDNA libraries. MiXCR, run by TCRdb on the PCR reads, gives a single entry per CDR3 protein. In the table there are around 200,000 distinct CDR3 sequences, 29% of which are singletons. Study observations and caveats: With TRBV5-6, TRBV5-1 and TRBV20-1 included, 4 or 5 TRBV segments were more frequent in patients than in controls.

What these receptors recognize is not known. The specimen sequenced was blood. These receptors were obtained from a girl younger than 18 with multiple sclerosis.

This clonotype was counted between two and nine times. The chain joins TRBV19 to TRBJ1-2; a possible D gene is TRBD1 (6 bases). Germline CDR1 reads LNHDA; CDR2 reads SQIVND (reference sequence). V was trimmed by 7 bases and J by 3 bases, leaving 15 bases between them. The CDR3 has 14 amino acids. CDR3 protein: CASTHRGTYYGYTF. The CDR3, as DNA: TGTGCCAGTACCCACCGCGGGACATACTATGGCTACACCTTC.

V is TRBV9 and J is TRBJ1-1; D may be TRBD1 (5 bases). V lost 3 bases and J lost 8, with 23 bases in between. This CDR3 is built from 16 residues. The V gene's germline CDR1 is SGDLS and CDR2 YYNGEE. The CDR3 sequence is CASSARDLRFVAEAFF. Here the CDR3 DNA reads TGTGCCAGCAGCGCCCGGGACCTGAGGTTTGTTGCCGAAGCTTTCTTT.

A word on this clonotype: Compared with germline, one end of the junction differs, possibly owing to a read error. The gene calls are TRBV29-1 and TRBJ2-3; D is unclear. CDR3 length equals 10 residues. Per germline, CDR1 SQVTM and CDR2 ANQGSEA. The DNA of the CDR3 is TGCGGCGTTGGTTCAGATACGCAGTATTTT. It is translated as CGVGSDTQYF.

On this clonotype: A much larger clone lies a single base off, so this may be a read error. The chain uses TRBV5-5 and TRBJ2-1; D perhaps matches TRBD1 (6 bases). The J call is doubtful: the DNA matches TRBJ2-7 better. CDR1 is SGHKS, CDR2 YYEKEE, per germline (reference sequence). This CDR3 contains 15 residues. This CDR3 is CASSLQGTSYNEQYF. The CDR3 DNA sequence: TGTGCCAGCAGCCTACAGGGAACTTCCTACAATGAGCAGTACTTC.